Shown below are 9 T cell receptor beta chains from a single sample sequenced in a study of cytomegalovirus exposure and HLA in healthy donors. Clones were sequenced by immunoSEQ multiplex PCR, and TCRdb holds only the in-frame ones, with some missing. The sample has about 150,000 clones; 70% to 90% are singletons. Input material: PBMCs. Source of these receptors: a man aged 18 to 30 in good health and CMV-seropositive.

This chain uses TRBV5-4 with TRBJ1-2, with D possibly TRBD1 on 5 matching bases. The CDR3 sequence is 14 residues long. The V end lost 2 bases, the J end lost 8 bases, and 16 bases lay between the germline ends. From germline, CDR1 is SGHNT and CDR2 YYREEE (reference sequence). The DNA for the CDR3 is TGTGCCAGCAGCTTCTATGGGGGGAGCCCCGGCTACACCTTC. It encodes CASSFYGGSPGYTF.

The chain links TRBV6-5 to TRBJ2-2; maybe TRBD2 (5 bases). Germline loops: CDR1 MNHEY, CDR2 SVGAGI. This CDR3 spans 16 amino acids. V dropped 1 base and J dropped 3 bases, with 12 bases sitting between them. The CDR3 nucleotides read TGTGCCAGCAGTTACTTTCCAAAGGGAGACACCGGGGAGCTGTTTTTT. This gives the protein CASSYFPKGDTGELFF.

V and J are TRBV7-2 and TRBJ2-5; a weak D match, TRBD1 (5 bases). Germline CDR1 and CDR2: SGHTA and FQGNSA. Trimming removed 1 base at V and 5 bases at J, with 14 bases between. The CDR3 sequence is 15 residues long. CDR3 in amino acids: CASSLDRQLRETQYF. In DNA, the CDR3 is TGTGCCAGCAGCTTAGATCGACAGCTTCGGGAGACCCAGTACTTC.

CDR3 region: CASSLEEGHGYTF. The CDR3 DNA follows: TGCGCCAGCAGCTTGGAGGAGGGGCATGGCTACACCTTC. This chain links TRBV5-1 with TRBJ1-2; a weak D match, TRBD1 (5 bases). The germline V and J ends were trimmed by 0 bases and 6 bases, with 9 bases remaining between them. Germline V CDR1 and CDR2: SGHRS, YFSETQ. The CDR3 sequence is 13 residues long. The full variable domain, rest sourced from reference TRBV5-1 and TRBJ1-2, is KAGVTQTPRYLIKTRGQQVTLSCSPISGHRSVSWYQQTPGQGLQFLFEYFSETQRNKGNFPGRFSGRQFSNSRSEMNVSTLELGDSALYLCASSLEEGHGYTFGSGTRLTVV.

CDR3 sequence: CASTPDRGSNQPQHF. For the CDR3, the DNA is TGTGCCAGCACCCCGGACAGGGGTAGCAATCAGCCCCAGCATTTT. J is TRBJ1-5 and V is TRBV6-5; the match to TRBD1 covers 9 bases. This CDR3 comprises 15 residues. Per germline, CDR1 MNHEY and CDR2 SVGAGI. V trimming: 7 bases; J trimming: 0 bases; junction bases outside the gene matches: 4.

The CDR3 DNA sequence: TGTGCCAGCAGCCCCTACCCGGGAGCCTACGAGCAGTACTTC. It yields the protein CASSPYPGAYEQYF. V gene TRBV7-2 combines with J gene TRBJ2-7; possibly TRBD2 for D (6 bases). The CDR3 extends over 14 amino acids. Trimming left V 5 bases short and J 2 bases short, with 13 bases between. The germline CDR1 and CDR2 sequences are SGHTA and FQGNSA.

The J gene is TRBJ2-7, the V gene TRBV6-5; possible D gene TRBD1, 6 bases. In germline, CDR1 is MNHEY, CDR2 SVGAGI. The CDR3 sequence is 11 residues long. Trimming stripped 7 bases from V and 5 bases from J, with 9 bases between. DNA for the CDR3: TGTGCCAGCATACAGGGTAACGAGCAGTACTTC. Its translation: CASIQGNEQYF.

The V call is TRBV6-6, the J call TRBJ2-1; D is ambiguous. Trimming took off 4 bases at V and 10 bases at J, with 11 bases between the two ends. The germline V gene encodes CDR1 MNHNY and CDR2 SVGAGI (reference sequence). The CDR3 contains 12 residues. This CDR3 reads CASSSLISEQFF. The DNA of the CDR3 is TGTGCCAGCAGTTCCCTAATCTCGGAGCAGTTCTTC.

Only a few counts were recorded for this clone. The chain employs TRBV5-1 and TRBJ2-2, with D maybe TRBD1 (6 bases). The CDR3 is 15 amino acids. Germline V gene data show CDR1 as SGHRS and CDR2 as YFSETQ. The V gene lost 0 bases and the J gene lost 4 bases, with 10 bases spanning the gap. CDR3 region: CASSLGGQTTGELFF. Here the CDR3 DNA reads TGCGCCAGCAGCTTGGGAGGACAGACCACCGGGGAGCTGTTTTTT.